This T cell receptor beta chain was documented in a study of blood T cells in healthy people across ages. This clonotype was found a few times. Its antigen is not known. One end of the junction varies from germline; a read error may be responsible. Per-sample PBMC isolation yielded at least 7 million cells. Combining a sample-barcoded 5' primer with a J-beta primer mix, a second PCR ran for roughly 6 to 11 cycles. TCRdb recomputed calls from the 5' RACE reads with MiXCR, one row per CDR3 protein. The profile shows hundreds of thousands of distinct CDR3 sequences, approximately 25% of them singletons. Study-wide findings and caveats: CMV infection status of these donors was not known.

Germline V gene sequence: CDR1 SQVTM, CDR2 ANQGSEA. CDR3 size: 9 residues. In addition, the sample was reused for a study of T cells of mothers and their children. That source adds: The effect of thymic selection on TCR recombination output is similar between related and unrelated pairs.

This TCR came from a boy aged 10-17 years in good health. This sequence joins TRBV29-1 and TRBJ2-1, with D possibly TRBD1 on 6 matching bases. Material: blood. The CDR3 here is CSVERDKYF. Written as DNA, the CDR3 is TGCAGCGTTGAAAGGGACAAGTACTTC.